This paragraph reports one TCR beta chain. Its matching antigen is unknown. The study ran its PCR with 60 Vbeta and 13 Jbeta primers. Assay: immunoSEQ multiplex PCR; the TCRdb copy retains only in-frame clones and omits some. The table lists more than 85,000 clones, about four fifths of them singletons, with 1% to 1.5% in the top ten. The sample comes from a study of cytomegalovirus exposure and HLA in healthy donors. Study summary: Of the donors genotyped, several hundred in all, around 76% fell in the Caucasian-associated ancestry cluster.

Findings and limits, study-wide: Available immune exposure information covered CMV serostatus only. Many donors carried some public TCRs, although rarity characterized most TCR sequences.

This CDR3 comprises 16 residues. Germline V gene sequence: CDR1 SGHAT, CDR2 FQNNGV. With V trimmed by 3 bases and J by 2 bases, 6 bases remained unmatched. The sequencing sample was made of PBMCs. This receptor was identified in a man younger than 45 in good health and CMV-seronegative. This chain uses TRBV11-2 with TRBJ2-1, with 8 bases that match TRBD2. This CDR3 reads CASSFGAGVPYNEQFF. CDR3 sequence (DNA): TGTGCCAGCAGCTTTGGAGCGGGAGTTCCCTACAATGAGCAGTTCTTC.